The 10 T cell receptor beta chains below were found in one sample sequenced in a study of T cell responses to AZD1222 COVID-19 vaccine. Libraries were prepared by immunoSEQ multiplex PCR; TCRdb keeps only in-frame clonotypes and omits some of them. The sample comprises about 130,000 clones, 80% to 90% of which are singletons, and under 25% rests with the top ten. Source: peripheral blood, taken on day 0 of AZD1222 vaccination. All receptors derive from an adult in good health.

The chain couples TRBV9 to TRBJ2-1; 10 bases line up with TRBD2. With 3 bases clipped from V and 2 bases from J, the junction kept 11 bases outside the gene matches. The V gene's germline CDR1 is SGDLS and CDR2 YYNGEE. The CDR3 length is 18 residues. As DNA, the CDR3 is TGTGCCAGCAGCGAGGAGTCGAGCGGGGGGGCCCCCTACAATGAGCAGTTCTTC. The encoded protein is CASSEESSGGAPYNEQFF. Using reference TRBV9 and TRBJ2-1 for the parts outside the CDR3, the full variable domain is DSGVTQTPKHLITATGQRVTLRCSPRSGDLSVYWYQQSLDQGLQFLIQYYNGEERAKGNILERFSAQQFPDLHSELNLSSLELGDSALYFCASSEESSGGAPYNEQFFGPGTRLTVL.

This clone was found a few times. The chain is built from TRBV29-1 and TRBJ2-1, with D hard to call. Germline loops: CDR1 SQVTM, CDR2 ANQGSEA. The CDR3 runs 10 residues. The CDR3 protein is CSSGNNEQFF. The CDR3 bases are TGCAGTAGTGGGAACAATGAGCAGTTCTTC.

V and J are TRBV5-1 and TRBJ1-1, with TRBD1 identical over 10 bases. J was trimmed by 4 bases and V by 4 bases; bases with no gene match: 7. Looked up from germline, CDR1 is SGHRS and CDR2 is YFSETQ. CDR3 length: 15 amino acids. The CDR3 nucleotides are TGCGCCAGCAGCCCCGGGACAGGGGATAGCACTGAAGCTTTCTTT. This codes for CASSPGTGDSTEAFF. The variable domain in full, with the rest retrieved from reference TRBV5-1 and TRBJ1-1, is KAGVTQTPRYLIKTRGQQVTLSCSPISGHRSVSWYQQTPGQGLQFLFEYFSETQRNKGNFPGRFSGRQFSNSRSEMNVSTLELGDSALYLCASSPGTGDSTEAFFGQGTRLTVV.

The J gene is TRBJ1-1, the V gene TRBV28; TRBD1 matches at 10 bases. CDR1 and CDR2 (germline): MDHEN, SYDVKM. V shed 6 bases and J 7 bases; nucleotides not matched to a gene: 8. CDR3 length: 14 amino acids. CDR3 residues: CASRYGTGENEAFF. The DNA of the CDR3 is TGTGCCAGCAGATATGGGACAGGGGAGAATGAAGCTTTCTTT.

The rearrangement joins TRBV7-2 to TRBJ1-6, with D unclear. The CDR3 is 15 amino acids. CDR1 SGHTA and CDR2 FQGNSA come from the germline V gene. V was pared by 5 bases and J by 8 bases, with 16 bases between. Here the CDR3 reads CASSPWTRWDSPLHF. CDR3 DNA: TGTGCCAGCAGCCCGTGGACCCGGTGGGATTCACCCCTCCACTTT. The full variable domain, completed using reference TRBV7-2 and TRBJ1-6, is GAGVSQSPSNKVTEKGKDVELRCDPISGHTALYWYRQSLGQGLEFLIYFQGNSAPDKSGLPSDRFSAERTGGSVSTLTIQRTQQEDSAVYLCASSPWTRWDSPLHFGNGTRLTVT.

The CDR3 sequence: CASSLQTTEAFF. DNA of the CDR3: TGTGCCAGCAGCTTGCAGACCACTGAAGCTTTCTTT. The V and J genes are TRBV7-8 and TRBJ1-1; no clear D gene. Germline CDR1 reads SGHVS; CDR2 reads FQNEAQ. Trimming cost V 3 bases and J 4 bases, with 6 bases left between them. CDR3 length: 12 residues. Filled out from reference TRBV7-8 and TRBJ1-1, the complete variable domain reads GAGVSQSPRYKVAKRGQDVALRCDPISGHVSLFWYQQALGQGPEFLTYFQNEAQLDKSGLPSDRFFAERPEGSVSTLKIQRTQQEDSAVYLCASSLQTTEAFFGQGTRLTVV.

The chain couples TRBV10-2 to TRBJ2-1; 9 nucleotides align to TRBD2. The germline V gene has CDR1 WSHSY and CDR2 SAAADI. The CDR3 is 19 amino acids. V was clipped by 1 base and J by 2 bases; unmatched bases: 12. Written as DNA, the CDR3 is TGCGCCAGCAGTGAGTATTCTCGATTCTTAGCGGGGGCCTACAATGAGCAGTTCTTC. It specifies CASSEYSRFLAGAYNEQFF.

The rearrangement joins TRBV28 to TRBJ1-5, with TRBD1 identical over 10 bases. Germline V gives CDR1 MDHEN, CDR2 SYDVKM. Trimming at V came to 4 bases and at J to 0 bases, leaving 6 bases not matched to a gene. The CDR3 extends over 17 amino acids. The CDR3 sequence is CASSSAGTGVSNQPQHF. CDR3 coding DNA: TGTGCCAGCAGTTCCGCCGGGACAGGGGTTAGCAATCAGCCCCAGCATTTT.

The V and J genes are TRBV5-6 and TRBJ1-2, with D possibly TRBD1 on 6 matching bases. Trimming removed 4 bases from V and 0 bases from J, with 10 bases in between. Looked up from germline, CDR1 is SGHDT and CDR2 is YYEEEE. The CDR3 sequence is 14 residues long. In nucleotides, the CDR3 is TGTGCCAGCAGCAGGACAGCTTCTAACTATGGCTACACCTTC. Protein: CASSRTASNYGYTF.

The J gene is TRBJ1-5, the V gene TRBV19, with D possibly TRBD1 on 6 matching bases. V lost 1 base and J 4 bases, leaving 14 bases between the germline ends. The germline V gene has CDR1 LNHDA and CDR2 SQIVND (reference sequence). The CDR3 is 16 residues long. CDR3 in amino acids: CASSIAWGALNQPQHF. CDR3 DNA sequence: TGTGCCAGTAGTATAGCTTGGGGGGCCTTGAATCAGCCCCAGCATTTT. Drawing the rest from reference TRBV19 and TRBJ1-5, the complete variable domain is DGGITQSPKYLFRKEGQNVTLSCEQNLNHDAMYWYRQDPGQGLRLIYYSQIVNDFQKGDIAEGYSVSREKKESFPLTVTSAQKNPTAFYLCASSIAWGALNQPQHFGDGTRLSIL.